The sequence of this T cell receptor (beta chain) was determined in a study of OX40 agonist ivuxolimab in advanced cancers. Study information: Ivuxolimab is an agonistic anti-OX40 (CD134) antibody, and patients were treated with it. From 23 to 79 years was the age range, with a mean of around 56 years, and roughly 80% were male. Findings and limits, study-wide: Circulating CD4+ and CD8+ T cells showed clonal expansion by week 6 at 0.1 to 3.0 mg/kg.

Individuals having autoimmune disease history or systemic immunosuppression were not enrolled. Here immunoSEQ multiplex PCR was the method, and the copy in TCRdb shows in-frame clones only, minus some. The data show 30,000 to 45,000 clones, with approximately 90% seen just once and about 13% held by the top ten. With respect to this clone: The antigen is unknown.

Here the sequenced sample was CD4+ or CD8+ T cells sorted from blood, taken in a trial of the OX40 agonist ivuxolimab. The sequence derives from an adult with an advanced solid tumor such as melanoma, head and neck, liver or kidney cancer.

CDR3 DNA sequence: TGTGCCAGCAGCCTGACAGGTAGCACAGATACGCAGTATTTT. Translation gives CASSLTGSTDTQYF. V is TRBV9 and J is TRBJ2-3, with TRBD1 as a possible D gene (6 bases). CDR1 and CDR2 from the germline V gene are SGDLS and YYNGEE. V was cut by 4 bases and J by 0 bases, with 9 bases left in between. The CDR3 is 14 amino acids.